The clone carrying this T cell receptor beta chain has more than one count but fewer than ten. The antigen remains undetermined. This sample was included in a study of cytomegalovirus exposure and HLA in healthy donors. Study-wide results and limits: One later analysis reportedly identified an Asian-associated ancestry cluster that showed fewer N-insertions than the approximately 700-donor mean. A classifier reportedly called cytomegalovirus status with high sensitivity and specificity. Association of a missense DCLRE1C variant with TCR beta V- and J-gene trimming was reported in a later analysis.

Per the germline V gene, CDR1 is SGHRS and CDR2 is YFSETQ. The ends were cut back, 0 bases at V and 5 bases at J, with 11 bases in the middle. The CDR3 runs 14 residues. Every donor was a healthy person donating bone marrow. With 60 Vbeta and 13 Jbeta primers, the PCR was carried out. Sequencing used immunoSEQ multiplex PCR; TCRdb keeps in-frame clones, though not all of them. The data show roughly 190,000 clones, about 80% seen once. Sample: PBMCs. The chain employs TRBV5-1 and TRBJ1-2, with D unclear. The sequence was collected from a woman aged 25 to 45 in good health and CMV-seropositive. Written as DNA, the CDR3 is TGCGCCAGCAGCTTGGGATCGGTAGTATATGGCTACACCTTC. It codes for CASSLGSVVYGYTF.